The sequence of this TCR beta chain was determined in a study of blood T cell repertoires in COVID-19. On the study more broadly: There were acute and convalescent COVID-19 samples, and they came from the United States, Italy and Spain. PBMCs, B-cell-depleted T cells, or T cells provided the cDNA or gDNA that made up the material.

The germline V and J ends were trimmed by 3 bases and 1 base, with 10 bases remaining between them. The CDR3 is 14 residues long. The germline V gene encodes CDR1 SGHNT and CDR2 YYREEE (reference sequence). Original handling: The authors estimated nucleated cell counts from reference gene primer amplification. TCRdb's copy holds only in-frame clones and misses some; the assay was immunoSEQ multiplex PCR. The D gene and trimming were derived from the DNA, and the V and J assignments and clone size from that table. This table has about 47,000 clones, more than 75% appearing once. Material: peripheral blood. This sequence was found in a human donor with acute or convalescent COVID-19. The donor label of this sample is uncertain. The chain combines TRBV5-4 with TRBJ1-1; the D gene is possibly TRBD1 (6 bases). CDR3 amino acids: CASSWADRNTEAFF. The CDR3 DNA is TGTGCCAGCAGCTGGGCGGACAGGAACACTGAAGCTTTCTTT.